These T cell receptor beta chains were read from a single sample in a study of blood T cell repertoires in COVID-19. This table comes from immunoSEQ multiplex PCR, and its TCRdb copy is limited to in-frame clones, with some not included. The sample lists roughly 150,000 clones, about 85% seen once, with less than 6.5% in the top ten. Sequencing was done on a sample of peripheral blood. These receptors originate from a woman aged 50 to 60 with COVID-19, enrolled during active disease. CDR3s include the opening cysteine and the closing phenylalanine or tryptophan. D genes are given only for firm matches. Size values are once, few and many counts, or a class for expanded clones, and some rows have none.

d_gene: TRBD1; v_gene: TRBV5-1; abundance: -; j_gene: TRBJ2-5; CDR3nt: TGCGCCAGCAGCACGGACAGGGGCCAAGAGACCCAGTACTTC; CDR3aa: CASSTDRGQETQYF
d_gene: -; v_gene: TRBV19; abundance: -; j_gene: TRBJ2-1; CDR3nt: TGTGCCAGTAGTATGGCCAGTTACAATGAGCAGTTCTTC; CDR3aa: CASSMASYNEQFF
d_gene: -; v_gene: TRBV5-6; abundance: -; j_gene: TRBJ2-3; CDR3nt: TGTGCCAGCAGCTTGACAGAAAGGACGCAGTATTTT; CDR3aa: CASSLTERTQYF
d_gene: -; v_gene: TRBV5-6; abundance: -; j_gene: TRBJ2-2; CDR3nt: TGTGCCAGCAGCTTACACAGGTGGAACACCGGGGAGCTGTTTTTT; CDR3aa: CASSLHRWNTGELFF
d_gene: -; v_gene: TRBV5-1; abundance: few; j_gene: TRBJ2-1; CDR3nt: TGCGCCAGCAGCTTGGTTCTCGCGGGTAATGAGCAGTTCTTC; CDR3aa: CASSLVLAGNEQFF
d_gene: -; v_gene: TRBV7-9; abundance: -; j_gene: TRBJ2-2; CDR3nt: TGTGCCAGCAGCCTCGCTAGCGCCGGGGAGCTGTTTTTT; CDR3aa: CASSLASAGELFF
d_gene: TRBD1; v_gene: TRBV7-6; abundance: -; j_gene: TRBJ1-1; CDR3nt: TGTGCCAGCAGCTTAGCCCAAGCCGGGACAGAACTGAACACTGAAGCTTTCTTT; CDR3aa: CASSLAQAGTELNTEAFF
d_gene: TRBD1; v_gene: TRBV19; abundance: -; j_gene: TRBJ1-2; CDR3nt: TGTGCCAGTAGTTTAGGCGCAGGGGGCTATGGCTACACCTTC; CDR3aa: CASSLGAGGYGYTF
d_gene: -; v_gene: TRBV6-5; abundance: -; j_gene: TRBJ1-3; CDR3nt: TGTGCCAGCAGTCAAACCGGGATCTCTGGAAACACCATATATTTT; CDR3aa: CASSQTGISGNTIYF
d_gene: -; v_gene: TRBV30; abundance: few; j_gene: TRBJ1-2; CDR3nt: TGTGCCTGGAGTGTAGGAGGGTTTGGCTACACCTTC; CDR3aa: CAWSVGGFGYTF
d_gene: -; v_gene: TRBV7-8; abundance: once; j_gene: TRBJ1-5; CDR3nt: TGTGCCAGCAGCTATTCCAGGGATAGCAATCAGCCCCAGCATTTT; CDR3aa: CASSYSRDSNQPQHF
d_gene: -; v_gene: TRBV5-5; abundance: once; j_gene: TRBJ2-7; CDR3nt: TGTGCCAGCAGCTTAAAGGGGTCCTACGAGCAGTACTTC; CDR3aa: CASSLKGSYEQYF
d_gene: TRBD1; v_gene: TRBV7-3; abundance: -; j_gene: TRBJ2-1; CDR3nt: TGTGCCAGCAGCACCCCACAGGGGTCCTCCTACAATGAGCAGTTCTTC; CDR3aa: CASSTPQGSSYNEQFF
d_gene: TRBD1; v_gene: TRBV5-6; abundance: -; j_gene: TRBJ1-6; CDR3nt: TGTGCCAGCAAGGCAGGGGGAAACTATAATTCACCCCTCCACTTT; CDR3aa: CASKAGGNYNSPLHF
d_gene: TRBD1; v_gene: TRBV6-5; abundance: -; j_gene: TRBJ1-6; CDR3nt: TGTGCCAGCAGTTCCGGGACAGGGTTTGATTCACCCCTCCACTTT; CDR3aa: CASSSGTGFDSPLHF
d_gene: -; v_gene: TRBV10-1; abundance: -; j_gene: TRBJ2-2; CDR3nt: TGCGCCAGCTCTGGACAGACGACTAACACCGGGGAGCTGTTTTTT; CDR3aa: CASSGQTTNTGELFF
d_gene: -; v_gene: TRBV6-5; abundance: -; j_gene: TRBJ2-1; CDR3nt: TGTGCCAGCAGTTACGGGACAACCTTCTCCTACAATGAGCAGTTCTTC; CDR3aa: CASSYGTTFSYNEQFF
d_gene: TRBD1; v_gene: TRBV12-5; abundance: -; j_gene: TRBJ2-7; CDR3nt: TGTGCTAGTGCGGTGGGGACAGATCCAACCTACGAGCAGTACTTC; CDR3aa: CASAVGTDPTYEQYF
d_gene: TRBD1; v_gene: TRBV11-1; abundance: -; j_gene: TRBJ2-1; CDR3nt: TGTGCCAGCAGCAGCGGACAGGCCAATGAGCAGTTCTTC; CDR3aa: CASSSGQANEQFF
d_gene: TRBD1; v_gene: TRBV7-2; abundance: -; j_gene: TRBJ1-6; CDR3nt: TGTGCCAGCAGCTTAGGACAGGGGGCCTATTCGGGTTCACCCCTCCACTTT; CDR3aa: CASSLGQGAYSGSPLHF
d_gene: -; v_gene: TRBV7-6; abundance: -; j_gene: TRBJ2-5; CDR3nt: TGTGCCAGCAGCTTGGGGACACCGCAGACCCAAGAGACCCAGTACTTC; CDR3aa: CASSLGTPQTQETQYF
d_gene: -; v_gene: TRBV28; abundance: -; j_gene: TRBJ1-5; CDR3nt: TGTGCCAGCAGTTTACGGGGGAGCAATCAGCCCCAGCATTTT; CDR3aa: CASSLRGSNQPQHF
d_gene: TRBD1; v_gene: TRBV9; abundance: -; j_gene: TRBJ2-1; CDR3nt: TGTGCCAGCAGCGGGGCCGGGACAGGGCAGTTCTTC; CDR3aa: CASSGAGTGQFF
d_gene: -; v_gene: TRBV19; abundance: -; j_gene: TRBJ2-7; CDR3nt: TGTGCCAGTAGTATAGAGTACAGGATGGATTCATACGAGCAGTACTTC; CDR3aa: CASSIEYRMDSYEQYF
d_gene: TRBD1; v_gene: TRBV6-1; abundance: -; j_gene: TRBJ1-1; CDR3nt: TGTGCCAGCAGGACGGGACAGGGTAAGACTGAAGCTTTCTTT; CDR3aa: CASRTGQGKTEAFF
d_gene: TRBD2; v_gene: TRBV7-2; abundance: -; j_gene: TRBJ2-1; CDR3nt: TGTGCCAGCAGCTTATTATCCGGGCTAGCGGGGGGATCCAATGAGCAGTTCTTC; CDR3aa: CASSLLSGLAGGSNEQFF
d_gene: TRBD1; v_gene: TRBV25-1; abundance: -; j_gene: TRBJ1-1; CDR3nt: TGTGCCAGCAGTGAGGGGACAGGGTACTCTGAAGCTTTCTTT; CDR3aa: CASSEGTGYSEAFF
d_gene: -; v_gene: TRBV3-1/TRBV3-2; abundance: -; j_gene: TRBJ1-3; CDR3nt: TGTGCCAGCAGCCAGGACTCGAGCTCTGGAAACACCATATATTTT; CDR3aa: CASSQDSSSGNTIYF
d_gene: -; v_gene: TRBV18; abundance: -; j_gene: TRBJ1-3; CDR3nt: TGTGCCAGCTCACCAGATGCAGGGTCTGCTGGAAACACCATATATTTT; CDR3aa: CASSPDAGSAGNTIYF
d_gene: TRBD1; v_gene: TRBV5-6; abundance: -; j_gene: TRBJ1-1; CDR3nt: TGTGCCAGCAGCTTGGGTGGGACAGGGTCCACTGAAGCTTTCTTT; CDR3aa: CASSLGGTGSTEAFF
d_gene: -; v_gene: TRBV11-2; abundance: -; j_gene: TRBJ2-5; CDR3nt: TGTGCCAGCAGCTTAGGATCGGGGGTCACACAAGAGACCCAGTACTTC; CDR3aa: CASSLGSGVTQETQYF
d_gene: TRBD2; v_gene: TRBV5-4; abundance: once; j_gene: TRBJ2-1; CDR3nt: TGTGCCAGCAGCCGGACTAGCGGGGGGCATATCTACAATGAGCAGTTCTTC; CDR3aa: CASSRTSGGHIYNEQFF
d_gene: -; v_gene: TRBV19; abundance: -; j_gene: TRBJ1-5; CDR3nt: TGTGCCAGTAGTATAGAGGGCAGTACGAATCAGCCCCAGCATTTT; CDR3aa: CASSIEGSTNQPQHF
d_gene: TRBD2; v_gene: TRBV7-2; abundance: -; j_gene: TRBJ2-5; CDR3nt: TGTGCCAGCAGCTTAGTTGCGGGGGGGCTCGGGACCCAGTACTTC; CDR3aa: CASSLVAGGLGTQYF
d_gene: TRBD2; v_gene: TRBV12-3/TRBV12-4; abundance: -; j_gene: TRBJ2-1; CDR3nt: TGTGCCAGCAGTTCTAGCGGGGGGGCCGCGCAGTTCTTC; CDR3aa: CASSSSGGAAQFF
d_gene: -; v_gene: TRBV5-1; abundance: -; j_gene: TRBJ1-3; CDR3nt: TGCGCCAGCAGTAACGGGATGGCTGGAAACACCATATATTTT; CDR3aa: CASSNGMAGNTIYF
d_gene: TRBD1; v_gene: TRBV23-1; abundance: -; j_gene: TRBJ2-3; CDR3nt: TGCGCCAGCAGTCAGTCGCCTCGACAGGGATCGGGCGCAGATACGCAGTATTTT; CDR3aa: CASSQSPRQGSGADTQYF
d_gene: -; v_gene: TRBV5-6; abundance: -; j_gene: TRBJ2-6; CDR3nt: TGTGCCAGCAGCTTGGGGCAGGCGATTGTCTCTGGGGCCAACGTCCTGACTTTC; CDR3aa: CASSLGQAIVSGANVLTF
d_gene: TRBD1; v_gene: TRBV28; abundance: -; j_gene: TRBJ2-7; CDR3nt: TGTGCCAGCAGTTCCGCCGGGACAGACGATCCCGAGCAGTACTTC; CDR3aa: CASSSAGTDDPEQYF
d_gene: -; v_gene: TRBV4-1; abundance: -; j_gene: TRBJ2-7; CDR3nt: TGCGCCAGCAGAGAGAACGCATTTATCTACGAGCAGTACTTC; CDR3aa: CASRENAFIYEQYF
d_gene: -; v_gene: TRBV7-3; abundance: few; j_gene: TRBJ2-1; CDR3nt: TGTGCCAGCAGCTCCACGGGCAGGGACAATGAGCAGTTCTTC; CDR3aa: CASSSTGRDNEQFF
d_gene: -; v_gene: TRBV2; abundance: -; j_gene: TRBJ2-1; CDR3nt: TGTGCCAGCAGTCGCGGGGAGAGCTCCTACAATGAGCAGTTCTTC; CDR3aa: CASSRGESSYNEQFF
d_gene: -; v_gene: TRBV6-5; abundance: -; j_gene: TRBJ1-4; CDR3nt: TGTGCCAGCAGCCGAGGGGGGGCAACTAATGAAAAACTGTTTTTT; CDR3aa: CASSRGGATNEKLFF
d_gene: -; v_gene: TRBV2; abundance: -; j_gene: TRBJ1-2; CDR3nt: TGTGCCAGCAGTGAAGCGCAGGGGACTAACTATGGCTACACCTTC; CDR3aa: CASSEAQGTNYGYTF
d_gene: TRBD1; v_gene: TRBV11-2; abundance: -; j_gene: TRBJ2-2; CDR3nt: TGTGCCAGCAGCTCAACAGGGGTTGGCGGGGAGCTGTTTTTT; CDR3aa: CASSSTGVGGELFF
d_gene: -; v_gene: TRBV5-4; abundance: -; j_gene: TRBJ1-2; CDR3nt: TGTGCCAGCAGCTTGATGAGTAACTATGGCTACACCTTC; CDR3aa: CASSLMSNYGYTF
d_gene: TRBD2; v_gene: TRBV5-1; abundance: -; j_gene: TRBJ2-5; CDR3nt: TGCGCCAGCAGCGCCCGCAGCGGGGGAGAGACCCAGTACTTC; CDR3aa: CASSARSGGETQYF